Below are 18 T cell receptor beta chains sequenced from a single sample in a study of blood T cell repertoires in COVID-19. TCRdb's table, derived via immunoSEQ multiplex PCR, lists solely in-frame clones and lacks some. The data hold about 300,000 clones, with 75% to 95% observed a single time. Sequencing was performed on peripheral blood. All receptors derive from a woman younger than 45 with COVID-19, enrolled during active disease.

V usage is TRBV2 and J usage is TRBJ1-5, with TRBD1 as a possible D gene (6 bases). Germline V gene sequence: CDR1 SNHLY, CDR2 FYNNEI. The CDR3 is made up of 14 amino acids. The V and J ends lost 2 bases and 2 bases respectively, with 7 bases between them. CDR3 sequence: CASSERQGNQPQHF. CDR3 DNA: TGTGCCAGCAGTGAAAGACAGGGCAATCAGCCCCAGCATTTT.

The chain joins TRBV19 to TRBJ1-2; TRBD1 aligns across 7 bases. Trimming removed 10 bases from V and 4 bases from J; junction bases left unmatched: 12. CDR1 is LNHDA and CDR2 is SQIVND in the germline V gene (reference sequence). The length of the CDR3 is 14 residues. Written as DNA, the CDR3 is TGTGCCACCGGACCGGGGGACAGTTTCTATGGCTACACCTTC. It specifies CATGPGDSFYGYTF. Full variable domain (missing parts from reference TRBV19 and TRBJ1-2): DGGITQSPKYLFRKEGQNVTLSCEQNLNHDAMYWYRQDPGQGLRLIYYSQIVNDFQKGDIAEGYSVSREKKESFPLTVTSAQKNPTAFYLCATGPGDSFYGYTFGSGTRLTVV.

The rearrangement links TRBV21-1 to TRBJ1-4; the table gives TRBD1 as D, unverified against the DNA. TRBV21-1 is reported as a pseudogene. The length of the CDR3 is 15 residues. The CDR3 DNA is TGTGCCAGCAGCCGGGGGAACAGGGGAGTGGAAAAACTGTTTTTT. Translated: CASSRGNRGVEKLFF.

J is TRBJ1-2 and V is TRBV6-6, with 8 bases that match TRBD1. CDR1 is MNHNY and CDR2 is SVGAGI in the germline V gene (reference sequence). V trimming: 10 bases; J trimming: 8 bases; junction bases outside the gene matches: 21. This CDR3 spans 16 amino acids. CDR3 loop: CATNRAGGQGERGYTF. For the CDR3, the DNA is TGTGCCACCAACCGGGCCGGCGGACAGGGCGAGAGGGGCTACACCTTC.

For the CDR3, the DNA is TGTGCCAGCCGGAATACGAAAGGGACTAGCGGGATTGGGGAGACCCAGTACTTC. Translation: CASRNTKGTSGIGETQYF. V gene TRBV28 combines with J gene TRBJ2-5; TRBD2 agrees at 13 bases. The CDR3 spans 18 residues. Germline V gene sequence: CDR1 MDHEN, CDR2 SYDVKM. Trimming cost V 8 bases and J 5 bases; bases outside gene matches: 17.

The chain carries TRBV2 and TRBJ2-2; maybe TRBD2 (5 bases). Trimming removed 7 bases at V and 4 bases at J, with 10 bases between. CDR3 length: 13 amino acids. The germline CDR1 and CDR2 sequences are SNHLY and FYNNEI. CDR3 DNA: TGTGCCAGCATCGGACTGCGCACCGGGGAGCTGTTTTTT. Translation: CASIGLRTGELFF.

The V and J genes are TRBV21-1 and TRBJ1-2; the table calls TRBD1, which could not be checked here. TRBV21-1 is a pseudogene. CDR3 size: 23 residues. CDR3 DNA: TGTGCCAGCAGCAAAGCGCTTTGCCCTTGGCGTGCGGTTCAGGGCCGTTTTAACTATGGCTACACCTTC. The encoded protein is CASSKALCPWRAVQGRFNYGYTF.

V gene TRBV7-2 combines with J gene TRBJ2-7; the match to TRBD2 covers 9 bases. The CDR3 is made up of 13 amino acids. V gave up 5 bases and J gave up 6 bases; unmatched junction bases: 5. Germline-derived CDR1 and CDR2 are SGHTA and FQGNSA. The CDR3 sequence is CASSPGLALEQYF. The CDR3 DNA follows: TGTGCCAGCAGCCCGGGACTAGCCCTCGAGCAGTACTTC. Together with reference TRBV7-2 and TRBJ2-7, the CDR3 gives the full variable domain: GAGVSQSPSNKVTEKGKDVELRCDPISGHTALYWYRQSLGQGLEFLIYFQGNSAPDKSGLPSDRFSAERTGGSVSTLTIQRTQQEDSAVYLCASSPGLALEQYFGPGTRLTVT.

The chain carries TRBV5-4 and TRBJ2-7; TRBD1 agrees at 10 bases. The CDR3 runs to 14 residues. Germline V lookup: CDR1 SGHNT, CDR2 YYREEE (reference sequence). V lost 2 bases to trimming and J lost 3 bases; unmatched junction nucleotides: 2. DNA for the CDR3: TGTGCCAGCAGCTTACGGACAGGGGGCTACGAGCAGTACTTC. Protein product: CASSLRTGGYEQYF. Combining the CDR3 with reference TRBV5-4 and TRBJ2-7 gives the whole variable domain ETGVTQSPTHLIKTRGQQVTLRCSSQSGHNTVSWYQQALGQGPQFIFQYYREEENGRGNFPPRFSGLQFPNYSSELNVNALELDDSALYLCASSLRTGGYEQYFGPGTRLTVT.

V gene TRBV10-1 combines with J gene TRBJ2-2, with D possibly being TRBD1 (5 bases). V lost 6 bases and J 3 bases, leaving 11 bases between the germline ends. Germline V gives CDR1 WNHNN, CDR2 SYGVQD (reference sequence). The CDR3 has 14 residues. CDR3 sequence: CASRGAWDTGELFF. CDR3 DNA: TGCGCCAGCAGAGGGGCATGGGACACCGGGGAGCTGTTTTTT.

CDR3 protein: CASSFRGLQDYGYTF. CDR3 coding DNA: TGTGCCAGTTCTTTCAGGGGTCTGCAGGACTATGGCTACACCTTC. J is TRBJ1-2 and V is TRBV28; D may be TRBD1 (6 bases). The V gene's germline CDR1 is MDHEN and CDR2 SYDVKM. The CDR3 is 15 residues long. V dropped 9 bases and J dropped 3 bases, with 20 bases sitting between them.

The chain links TRBV2 to TRBJ2-2; 7 bases align to TRBD2. The CDR3 spans 16 residues. CDR1 is SNHLY and CDR2 is FYNNEI in the germline V gene. Trimming cost V 5 bases and J 1 base; bases outside gene matches: 7. The CDR3 is CASSKISGQNTGELFF. CDR3 nucleotides: TGTGCCAGCAGTAAAATTAGCGGGCAGAACACCGGGGAGCTGTTTTTT.

CDR3: CASHGGTGIFTEAFF. The CDR3 region has the DNA TGTGCCAGCCACGGCGGGACAGGGATCTTCACTGAAGCTTTCTTT. The chain couples TRBV5-5 to TRBJ1-1, with 9 bases matching TRBD1. The ends lost 7 bases at V and 4 bases at J; junction bases unmatched: 11. The CDR3 has 15 amino acids. From germline, CDR1 is SGHKS and CDR2 YYEKEE (reference sequence).

The CDR3 here is CASSLVGDVNEQFF. In nucleotides, the CDR3 is TGTGCCAGCAGCTTAGTAGGGGATGTGAATGAGCAGTTCTTC. The chain recombines TRBV7-8 with TRBJ2-1; a possible D gene is TRBD1 (5 bases). The germline gives CDR1 SGHVS, CDR2 FQNEAQ. V was trimmed by 1 base and J by 7 bases, leaving 11 bases between them. The CDR3 consists of 14 residues.

The V gene is TRBV4-1, the J gene TRBJ1-3; weak D call: TRBD1 (6 bases). The V end lost 0 bases, the J end lost 3 bases, and 15 bases lay between the germline ends. The CDR3 extends over 17 amino acids. Germline loops: CDR1 MGHRA, CDR2 YSYEKL. This chain's CDR3 is CASSQDWGLVVGNTIYF. The CDR3, as DNA: TGCGCCAGCAGCCAAGATTGGGGGCTCGTAGTTGGAAACACCATATATTTT.

A word on this clone: The sample contains more than one DNA sequence encoding this CDR3. The chain has TRBV9 and TRBJ2-7; 8 positions agree with TRBD1. The junction had 2 bases not matched to a gene; V was cut back by 0 bases and J by 0 bases. Germline V lookup: CDR1 SGDLS, CDR2 YYNGEE. This CDR3 has 15 amino acids. The CDR3 nucleotides read TGTGCCAGCAGCGTAGGCGGGACAGGCTCCTACGAGCAGTACTTC. Residues: CASSVGGTGSYEQYF. The variable domain in full, completed from reference TRBV9 and TRBJ2-7, reads DSGVTQTPKHLITATGQRVTLRCSPRSGDLSVYWYQQSLDQGLQFLIQYYNGEERAKGNILERFSAQQFPDLHSELNLSSLELGDSALYFCASSVGGTGSYEQYFGPGTRLTVT.

The chain couples TRBV5-1 to TRBJ2-3; D is possibly TRBD2 (5 bases). Trimming cost V 3 bases and J 2 bases, with 13 bases left between them. Germline CDR1 reads SGHRS; CDR2 reads YFSETQ. The CDR3 spans 15 residues. CDR3 nucleotide sequence: TGCGCCAGCAGCTGGACTGCGCCCGACACAGATACGCAGTATTTT. This sequence encodes CASSWTAPDTDTQYF.

V and J are TRBV19 and TRBJ2-1; TRBD2 matches at 7 bases. Unmatched junction bases numbered 10, after V lost 6 bases and J lost 11 bases. From germline, CDR1 is LNHDA and CDR2 SQIVND (reference sequence). The CDR3 loop spans 13 amino acids. The CDR3 bases are TGTGCCAGTAGCCCTGAGCGGGAACGCAAGCAGTTCTTC. Amino acids: CASSPERERKQFF.